The 30 T cell receptor beta chains below were found in one sample sequenced in a study of blood T cell repertoires in COVID-19. Assay: immunoSEQ multiplex PCR; the TCRdb copy retains only in-frame clones and omits some. The sample contains tens of thousands of clones, roughly 86% of which appear only once. The sample consisted of peripheral blood. These receptors originate from a man older than 75 with active COVID-19.

The chain has TRBV30 and TRBJ2-1; 12 bases fit TRBD1. With V trimmed by 2 bases and J by 5 bases, 13 bases remained unmatched. The germline V gene encodes CDR1 GTSNPN and CDR2 SVGIG (reference sequence). There are 18 residues in the CDR3. DNA for the CDR3: TGTGCCTGGAGTCAAAGACTTCCCCGGGACAGGGGGCACAATGAGCAGTTCTTC. Translation gives CAWSQRLPRDRGHNEQFF. Full variable domain (rest looked up from reference TRBV30 and TRBJ2-1): SQTIHQWPATLVQPVGSPLSLECTVEGTSNPNLYWYRQAAGRGLQLLFYSVGIGQISSEVPQNLSASRPQDRQFILSSKKLLLSDSGFYLCAWSQRLPRDRGHNEQFFGPGTRLTVL.

This rearrangement joins TRBV27 to TRBJ2-7; TRBD1 matches at 10 bases. The CDR3 runs to 16 residues. Trimming cost V 4 bases and J 1 base; bases outside gene matches: 7. Germline-derived CDR1 and CDR2 are MNHEY and SMNVEV (reference sequence). CDR3 sequence reads: CASSSYRDRGSYEQYF. CDR3 nucleotides: TGTGCCAGCAGTTCATACCGGGACAGGGGTTCCTACGAGCAGTACTTC.

This chain joins TRBV28 and TRBJ2-3; TRBD2 agrees at 10 bases. The V gene's germline CDR1 is MDHEN and CDR2 SYDVKM. The trim removed 2 bases at V and 2 bases at J, leaving 1 base unmatched. This CDR3 contains 15 residues. Here the CDR3 reads CASSLGLAVTDTQYF. The CDR3 nucleotides read TGTGCCAGCAGTTTAGGACTAGCGGTCACAGATACGCAGTATTTT.

The rearrangement joins TRBV5-6 to TRBJ1-5; D may be TRBD1 (6 bases). The CDR3 spans 13 residues. In germline, CDR1 is SGHDT, CDR2 YYEEEE. With 4 bases removed from V and 7 bases from J, the gap between germline ends came to 12 bases. CDR3 residues: CASSRQAGQPQHF. The CDR3 nucleotides are TGTGCCAGCAGCCGACAGGCCGGACAGCCCCAGCATTTT.

This clone was recorded once. The gene calls are TRBV18 and TRBJ2-7; TRBD2 matches 8 bases. With 6 bases clipped from V and 0 bases from J, the junction kept 13 bases outside the gene matches. CDR1 KGHSH and CDR2 LQKENI come from the germline V gene. This CDR3 spans 17 amino acids. CDR3 protein: CASSATGGSGDSYEQYF. The CDR3 bases are TGTGCCAGCTCCGCCACGGGGGGGAGTGGGGACTCCTACGAGCAGTACTTC.

The rearrangement joins TRBV4-3 to TRBJ2-5; D unclear. Germline V lookup: CDR1 LGHNA, CDR2 YSLEER. V gave up 1 base and J gave up 4 bases, with 10 bases separating them. This CDR3 region has 14 residues. The CDR3 is CASSQAGLRETQYF. CDR3 nucleotides: TGCGCCAGCAGCCAAGCCGGGTTGCGAGAGACCCAGTACTTC.

This chain links TRBV19 with TRBJ1-1; D is perhaps TRBD1 (6 bases). Trimming shortened V by 2 bases and J by 3 bases, and 10 bases separated the two germline ends. Germline loops: CDR1 LNHDA, CDR2 SQIVND (reference sequence). The CDR3 has 14 residues. CDR3 loop: CASSIQTGYTEAFF. CDR3 DNA: TGTGCCAGTAGTATACAGACAGGATACACTGAAGCTTTCTTT.

This sequence joins TRBV27 and TRBJ2-5; 9 bases are shared with TRBD1. The CDR3 is made up of 15 amino acids. Unmatched junction bases numbered 9, after V lost 6 bases and J lost 4 bases. Per germline, CDR1 MNHEY and CDR2 SMNVEV (reference sequence). DNA of the CDR3: TGTGCCAGCAGCCTGATGGGACAGGGCGGAGAGACCCAGTACTTC. This gives the protein CASSLMGQGGETQYF.

To note about this clone: The junction shows a germline mismatch at one end, possibly a read error. The rearrangement joins TRBV5-6 to TRBJ2-1, with 8 bases that match TRBD2. Looked up from germline, CDR1 is SGHDT and CDR2 is YYEEEE. The CDR3 runs 16 residues. This CDR3 reads CASSLGAGDSFNEQFF. CDR3 nucleotides: TGTGCCAGCAGCTTGGGAGCGGGAGATTCCTTCAATGAGCAGTTCTTC.

The rearrangement joins TRBV28 to TRBJ2-7; 9 bases are a match to TRBD1. The CDR3 sequence is 15 residues long. The V gene end was trimmed by 6 bases and the J gene end by 6 bases; junction bases not matched to a gene: 12. Germline loops: CDR1 MDHEN, CDR2 SYDVKM. The DNA of the CDR3 is TGTGCCAGCAGAACACCGGGACAGGGAAACGCCGAGCAGTACTTC. This codes for CASRTPGQGNAEQYF.

CDR3 loop: CASSLDRVLNEQYF. The CDR3 DNA reads as TGTGCCAGCAGTCTTGACAGGGTTCTCAACGAGCAGTACTTC. V is TRBV16 and J is TRBJ2-7, with TRBD1 matching 7 bases. In germline, CDR1 is KGHSY, CDR2 FQNENV. V dropped 6 bases and J dropped 5; count of bases not matched to a gene: 10. This CDR3 is 14 amino acids long.

J is TRBJ2-1 and V is TRBV21-1; the table gives TRBD2 as D, unverified against the DNA. TRBV21-1 is deemed a pseudogene. This CDR3 has 16 residues. The CDR3 sequence is CASSTSGLAGGGEQFF. The CDR3 region has the DNA TGTGCCAGCAGCACGTCGGGACTAGCGGGAGGAGGTGAGCAGTTCTTC.

This sequence joins TRBV3-1 (or the pseudogene TRBV3-2) and TRBJ2-1, with 10 bases that match TRBD2. Germline CDR1 is LGHDT and CDR2 is YNNKEL (reference sequence). The CDR3 length is 16 residues. The V gene end was trimmed by 0 bases and the J gene end by 8 bases; junction bases not matched to a gene: 7. The CDR3 here is CASSQESSGSLDEQFF. The CDR3 nucleotides are TGTGCCAGCAGCCAAGAGTCTAGCGGGAGTTTAGATGAGCAGTTCTTC.

V usage is TRBV7-9 and J usage is TRBJ1-3, with D unresolved. Trimming shortened V by 5 bases and J by 0 bases, and 11 bases separated the two germline ends. Germline lookup yields CDR1 SEHNR and CDR2 FQNEAQ (reference sequence). The CDR3 is made up of 15 amino acids. CDR3 DNA sequence: TGTGCCAGCAGCCCCGTCGGTAGCTCTGGAAACACCATATATTTT. Its translation is CASSPVGSSGNTIYF.

The rearrangement uses TRBV3-1 (or the pseudogene TRBV3-2) and TRBJ2-7; 12 bases align to TRBD2. CDR1 and CDR2 (germline): LGHDT, YNNKEL (reference sequence). The CDR3 has 21 residues. The J segment lost 5 bases and the V segment lost 8 bases, leaving 28 bases of the junction unmatched. CDR3 bases: TGTGCCAGCGATGTTGAAGGGCCCGGACTAGCGGGAACAGGGTCCCTTAACGAGCAGTACTTC. This encodes CASDVEGPGLAGTGSLNEQYF.

The J gene is TRBJ2-7, the V gene TRBV5-4; D call uncertain. The V gene lost 4 bases and the J gene lost 4 bases, with 6 bases spanning the gap. This CDR3 region has 11 residues. The V gene's germline CDR1 is SGHNT and CDR2 YYREEE (reference sequence). The CDR3 sequence is CASSLDYEQYF. CDR3 in DNA: TGTGCCAGCAGCCTAGATTACGAGCAGTACTTC.

The genes are TRBV27 and TRBJ1-5, with 7 bases identical to TRBD1. The CDR3 contains 15 residues. Trimming cost V 4 bases and J 5 bases; bases outside gene matches: 8. In germline, CDR1 is MNHEY, CDR2 SMNVEV (reference sequence). CDR3 sequence: CASSYTQGSDQPQHF. DNA of the CDR3: TGTGCCAGCAGTTACACACAGGGGTCCGATCAGCCCCAGCATTTT.

V gene TRBV5-1 combines with J gene TRBJ1-6; 9 positions agree with TRBD1. The CDR3 is 17 residues long. The germline V gene encodes CDR1 SGHRS and CDR2 YFSETQ. V gave up 1 base and J gave up 7 bases; unmatched junction bases: 9. The CDR3, as DNA: TGCGCCAGCAGCTTGTCCTCGGGACAGGGTGGGAATTCACCCCTCCACTTT. It translates to CASSLSSGQGGNSPLHF.

The chain combines TRBV5-4 with TRBJ2-3; D is possibly TRBD1 (5 bases). Trimming left V 4 bases short and J 5 bases short, with 14 bases between. CDR1 and CDR2 (germline): SGHNT, YYREEE (reference sequence). This CDR3 comprises 14 residues. The CDR3 is CASSEDKFGDTQYF. The CDR3 DNA reads as TGTGCCAGCAGCGAGGACAAGTTTGGAGATACGCAGTATTTT.

The chain uses TRBV27 and TRBJ2-1; a weak D match, TRBD2 (6 bases). The CDR3 is 15 amino acids. In germline, CDR1 is MNHEY, CDR2 SMNVEV (reference sequence). With 8 bases removed from V and 7 bases from J, the gap between germline ends came to 21 bases. The CDR3 bases are TGTGCCAGCGGCCATTGGGGGGAGGAACGGAATGAGCAGTTCTTC. It encodes CASGHWGEERNEQFF.

The chain carries TRBV7-8 and TRBJ1-1, with 7 bases matching TRBD1. V shed 5 bases and J 1 base; nucleotides not matched to a gene: 4. Per germline, CDR1 SGHVS and CDR2 FQNEAQ. The length of the CDR3 is 14 residues. In DNA, the CDR3 is TGTGCCAGCAGCACCGGGACAGCGAACACTGAAGCTTTCTTT. Its translation: CASSTGTANTEAFF.

This clone was counted once. CDR3 residues: CASSWNGQGNNEQFF. The CDR3 nucleotides read TGCGCCAGCAGCTGGAATGGACAGGGGAACAATGAGCAGTTCTTC. The chain joins TRBV5-1 to TRBJ2-1, with 9 bases matching TRBD1. Germline CDR1 and CDR2: SGHRS and YFSETQ. Losses at the gene ends were 3 bases for V and 5 bases for J; bases not matched to a gene: 6. CDR3 length: 15 residues.

The chain recombines TRBV7-3 with TRBJ1-1; tentative D call: TRBD1 (6 bases). Trimming cost V 0 bases and J 1 base, with 12 bases left between them. The CDR3 covers 16 residues. From germline, CDR1 is SGHTA and CDR2 FQGTGA. CDR3 DNA: TGTGCCAGCAGCTTAACGGGGAGGGGACAGAACACTGAAGCTTTCTTT. Residues: CASSLTGRGQNTEAFF.

This chain uses TRBV18 with TRBJ2-7; TRBD2 agrees at 7 bases. In germline, CDR1 is KGHSH, CDR2 LQKENI. CDR3 length: 14 residues. J lost 4 bases, V lost 3 bases, and 6 bases had no gene match. CDR3 nucleotide sequence: TGTGCCAGCTCACCCGGGGGGATATCGTACGAGCAGTACTTC. This codes for CASSPGGISYEQYF.

CDR3: CASSSGLAGAAPTDTQYF. Here the CDR3 DNA reads TGTGCCAGCAGCTCTGGACTAGCGGGAGCCGCCCCCACAGATACGCAGTATTTT. V usage is TRBV5-4 and J usage is TRBJ2-3; 13 nucleotides match TRBD2. Germline CDR1 and CDR2: SGHNT and YYREEE (reference sequence). The ends lost 3 bases at V and 2 bases at J; junction bases unmatched: 9. This CDR3 spans 18 amino acids.

This clone was recorded once. The chain joins TRBV28 to TRBJ2-1; tentatively, D is TRBD1 (6 bases). CDR1 is MDHEN, CDR2 SYDVKM, per germline. Trimming left V 4 bases short and J 5 bases short, with 18 bases between. The CDR3 extends over 16 amino acids. CDR3 sequence (DNA): TGTGCCAGCAGTTCTCCGGGACATAGTCCCCACAATGAGCAGTTCTTC. Its translation is CASSSPGHSPHNEQFF.

This chain connects TRBV28 to TRBJ1-1; 9 bases map to TRBD1. Germline trimming cut 2 bases from V and 2 bases from J; bases unmatched to any gene: 3. Germline assignment: CDR1 MDHEN and CDR2 SYDVKM. There are 15 residues in the CDR3. The CDR3 DNA follows: TGTGCCAGCAGTTTACGGGACAGGGTTAACACTGAAGCTTTCTTT. Protein: CASSLRDRVNTEAFF.

V and J are TRBV6-5 and TRBJ1-1, with a weak D call TRBD1 (6 bases). This CDR3 has 12 residues. V was cut by 6 bases and J by 5 bases, with 10 bases left in between. Germline lookup yields CDR1 MNHEY and CDR2 SVGAGI. The CDR3 loop is CASRTGRTEAFF. DNA for the CDR3: TGTGCCAGCAGAACAGGGCGGACTGAAGCTTTCTTT.

The chain joins TRBV5-1 to TRBJ1-2; D is uncertain. Trimming stripped 1 base from V and 6 bases from J, with 10 bases between. Germline CDR1 SGHRS, CDR2 YFSETQ. This CDR3 has 13 amino acids. DNA of the CDR3: TGCGCCAGCAGCTTGCCCGGGATCGATGGCTACACCTTC. Protein sequence: CASSLPGIDGYTF.

The rearrangement links TRBV14 to TRBJ1-1; D not certain. This CDR3 is built from 14 residues. Germline V lookup: CDR1 SGHDN, CDR2 FVKESK. The ends were cut back, 4 bases at V and 0 bases at J, with 9 bases in the middle. The CDR3 sequence: CASSLERVNTEAFF. Written as DNA, the CDR3 is TGTGCCAGCAGCCTAGAACGGGTGAACACTGAAGCTTTCTTT.